One and the same sample provided the 20 T cell receptor beta chains below, sequenced in a study of T cell responses to AZD1222 COVID-19 vaccine. Generated by immunoSEQ multiplex PCR, the TCRdb table keeps only in-frame clones and is missing some. In the table there are roughly 100,000 clones, approximately 89% of which are singletons. Specimen: peripheral blood, collected 28 days after the second AZD1222 dose. These TCRs come from an adult who received the AZD1222 COVID-19 vaccine.

Concerning this clone itself: An end of the junction differs from the germline gene, which may be a read error. The chain employs TRBV25-1 and TRBJ2-7; D not certain. CDR3 size: 12 residues. Germline CDR1 is MGHDK and CDR2 is SYGVNS. CDR3 sequence: CASSGPGYAQYF. CDR3 DNA: TGTGCCAGCAGTGGGCCGGGCTACGCGCAGTACTTC.

The chain recombines TRBV7-2 with TRBJ1-3; tentatively, D is TRBD1 (5 bases). Germline CDR1 and CDR2: SGHTA and FQGNSA. There are 14 residues in the CDR3. V shed 5 bases and J shed 7 bases, with 15 bases lying between them. Here the CDR3 reads CASSPGLAANTIYF. CDR3 nucleotides: TGTGCCAGCAGCCCGGGACTGGCAGCGAACACCATATATTTT.

This clone was picked up one time. The V gene is TRBV29-1, the J gene TRBJ2-7; 8 bases match TRBD1. Germline V lookup: CDR1 SQVTM, CDR2 ANQGSEA. CDR3 length: 14 amino acids. Germline trimming cut 6 bases from V and 4 bases from J; bases unmatched to any gene: 11. The CDR3 spells CSVAVPGQVYEQYF. In DNA, the CDR3 is TGCAGCGTGGCAGTTCCGGGACAGGTGTACGAGCAGTACTTC.

V usage is TRBV4-2 and J usage is TRBJ1-1; tentatively, D is TRBD1 (5 bases). This CDR3 region has 18 residues. Trimming took 1 base from V and 3 from J, leaving 21 bases between them. Looked up from germline, CDR1 is LGHNA and CDR2 is YNFKEQ. CDR3 loop: CASSQVAEYLKGDTEAFF. The CDR3 bases are TGTGCCAGCAGCCAAGTTGCAGAGTATCTAAAAGGGGACACTGAAGCTTTCTTT.

This chain joins TRBV2 and TRBJ1-4; possible D gene TRBD1, 6 bases. Germline values: CDR1 SNHLY, CDR2 FYNNEI. This CDR3 has 14 residues. Trimming took off 8 bases at V and 3 bases at J, with 13 bases between the two ends. CDR3 amino acids: CASANRAANEKLFF. The CDR3 DNA reads as TGTGCCAGCGCAAACAGGGCGGCTAATGAAAAACTGTTTTTT.

This chain links TRBV4-2 with TRBJ1-2; perhaps TRBD1 as D (5 bases). The CDR3 contains 14 residues. V was pared by 1 base and J by 1 base, with 7 bases between. CDR1 LGHNA and CDR2 YNFKEQ come from the germline V gene. CDR3 loop: CASSQGGGNYGYTF. In DNA form, the CDR3 reads TGTGCCAGCAGCCAAGGTGGGGGTAACTATGGCTACACCTTC.

This chain uses TRBV6-2 or TRBV6-3 with TRBJ2-7, with a tentative D call TRBD1 (6 bases). Germline assignment: CDR1 MNHEY and CDR2 SVGEGT. V lost 5 bases and J lost 3, with 11 bases in between. The length of the CDR3 is 13 residues. The CDR3 DNA reads as TGTGCCAGCAGTCTTCGGACAGACTACGAGCAGTACTTC. Its protein product is CASSLRTDYEQYF.

The chain couples TRBV4-2 to TRBJ2-7; D may be TRBD1 (5 bases). CDR3 length: 16 amino acids. The V end was cut by 0 bases, the J end by 0 bases, with 12 bases between. The V gene's germline CDR1 is LGHNA and CDR2 YNFKEQ. CDR3 in amino acids: CASSQDAERGSYEQYF. Here the CDR3 DNA reads TGTGCCAGCAGCCAAGATGCCGAAAGGGGCTCCTACGAGCAGTACTTC.

The rearrangement joins TRBV4-1 to TRBJ2-1, with 12 bases matching TRBD2. The CDR3 has 13 residues. J was trimmed by 9 bases and V by 8 bases; bases with no gene match: 5. The germline CDR1 and CDR2 sequences are MGHRA and YSYEKL. This CDR3 reads CASGLAGNVEQFF. CDR3 in DNA: TGCGCCAGCGGACTAGCGGGAAATGTTGAGCAGTTCTTC.

The chain combines TRBV6-5 with TRBJ1-2; D is undetermined. Trimming took off 2 bases at V and 3 bases at J, with 7 bases between the two ends. This CDR3 is 13 amino acids long. Germline V gene lookup returns CDR1 MNHEY and CDR2 SVGAGI. The CDR3 sequence: CASSYHQYYGYTF. The CDR3 DNA reads TGTGCCAGCAGTTACCATCAGTACTATGGCTACACCTTC.

The chain carries TRBV29-1 and TRBJ2-7, with 9 bases that match TRBD1. CDR1 and CDR2 from the germline V gene are SQVTM and ANQGSEA. Trimming removed 6 bases from V and 6 bases from J; junction bases left unmatched: 6. This CDR3 comprises 12 residues. As DNA, the CDR3 is TGCAGCGTCGGGGACAGGGTGACCGAGCAGTACTTC. This sequence encodes CSVGDRVTEQYF.

J is TRBJ2-1 and V is TRBV18; D possibly corresponds to TRBD1 (6 bases). Germline CDR1 KGHSH, CDR2 LQKENI. V lost 3 bases and J lost 5, with 11 bases in between. The CDR3 has 14 residues. As DNA, the CDR3 is TGTGCCAGCTCACCCCTTGAGGGGGACAATGAGCAGTTCTTC. Its protein is CASSPLEGDNEQFF.

The rearrangement uses TRBV28 and TRBJ2-3; D might be TRBD2 (6 bases). The V end lost 4 bases, the J end lost 1 base, and 12 bases lay between the germline ends. Germline V gene lookup returns CDR1 MDHEN and CDR2 SYDVKM. The CDR3 extends over 15 amino acids. The CDR3 sequence: CASSSRRDRTDTQYF. CDR3 nucleotide sequence: TGTGCCAGCAGTTCTAGGAGGGACCGCACAGATACGCAGTATTTT. Based on the CDR3 plus reference TRBV28 and TRBJ2-3, the full variable domain is DVKVTQSSRYLVKRTGEKVFLECVQDMDHENMFWYRQDPGLGLRLIYFSYDVKMKEKGDIPEGYSVSREKKERFSLILESASTNQTSMYLCASSSRRDRTDTQYFGPGTRLTVL.

This clone was seen more than once but under ten times. The chain has TRBV5-1 and TRBJ2-1, with D unresolved. The germline gives CDR1 SGHRS, CDR2 YFSETQ. V lost 4 bases and J lost 6, with 20 bases in between. The CDR3 is made up of 16 amino acids. CDR3 loop: CASSPFVGQVGNEQFF. The CDR3 region has the DNA TGCGCCAGCAGCCCCTTCGTCGGGCAGGTAGGCAATGAGCAGTTCTTC.

The rearrangement links TRBV6-2 or TRBV6-3 to TRBJ1-1, with D uncertain. V was pared by 2 bases and J by 0 bases, with 7 bases between. CDR1 is MNHEY and CDR2 is SVGEGT in the germline V gene. The CDR3 extends over 14 amino acids. CDR3 protein: CASSYLVVNTEAFF. The CDR3 region has the DNA TGTGCCAGCAGTTACCTGGTTGTGAACACTGAAGCTTTCTTT.

The chain employs TRBV27 and TRBJ1-2; weak D call: TRBD1 (6 bases). The V gene's germline CDR1 is MNHEY and CDR2 SMNVEV (reference sequence). With 5 bases removed from V and 7 bases from J, the gap between germline ends came to 20 bases. The CDR3 has 15 amino acids. The CDR3 reads CASSATGSVLGGYTF. The DNA for the CDR3 is TGTGCCAGCAGTGCTACAGGGTCGGTCCTGGGTGGCTACACCTTC.

V is TRBV30 and J is TRBJ2-2; 13 nucleotides agree with TRBD2. CDR1 and CDR2 (germline): GTSNPN, SVGIG (reference sequence). There are 18 residues in the CDR3. V was clipped by 6 bases and J by 7 bases; unmatched bases: 17. The DNA for the CDR3 is TGTGCCTGCCTCGGGGGGCTAGGACTAGCGGGAGTCGGCGGGGAGCTGTTTTTT. This encodes CACLGGLGLAGVGGELFF.

The genes are TRBV11-2 and TRBJ2-5, with TRBD2 matching 9 bases. This CDR3 has 17 residues. Germline CDR1 SGHAT, CDR2 FQNNGV. The V and J ends lost 1 base and 4 bases, in that order; junction bases with no gene match: 10. CDR3 sequence: CASSLVWTSEARETQYF. The CDR3 nucleotides are TGTGCCAGCAGCTTAGTGTGGACTAGCGAGGCGAGAGAGACCCAGTACTTC.

V is TRBV19 and J is TRBJ2-5; 8 bases align to TRBD2. V trimming: 1 base; J trimming: 4 bases; junction bases outside the gene matches: 11. The CDR3 length is 17 residues. The V gene's germline CDR1 is LNHDA and CDR2 SQIVND (reference sequence). The CDR3 spells CASSIVPPGGPGETQYF. The CDR3 DNA is TGTGCCAGTAGTATAGTGCCCCCGGGAGGGCCTGGAGAGACCCAGTACTTC.

V gene TRBV5-6 combines with J gene TRBJ1-4; D unclear. Germline V CDR1 and CDR2: SGHDT, YYEEEE. The V and J ends lost 4 bases and 8 bases respectively, with 21 bases between them. The length of the CDR3 is 16 residues. The CDR3 is CASSPVGPTQEEKLFF. CDR3 coding DNA: TGTGCCAGCAGCCCCGTCGGGCCTACCCAGGAGGAAAAACTGTTTTTT.